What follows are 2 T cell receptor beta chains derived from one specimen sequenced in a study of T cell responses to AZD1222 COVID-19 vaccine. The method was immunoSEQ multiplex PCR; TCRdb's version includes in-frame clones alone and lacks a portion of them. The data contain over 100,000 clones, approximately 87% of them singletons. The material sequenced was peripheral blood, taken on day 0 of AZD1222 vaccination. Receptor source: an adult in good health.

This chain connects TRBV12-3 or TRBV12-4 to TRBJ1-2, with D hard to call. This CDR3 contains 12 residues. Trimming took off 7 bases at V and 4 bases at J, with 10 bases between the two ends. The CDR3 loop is CASTLSGYGYTF. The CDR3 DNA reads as TGTGCCAGCACCCTTTCTGGCTATGGCTACACCTTC.

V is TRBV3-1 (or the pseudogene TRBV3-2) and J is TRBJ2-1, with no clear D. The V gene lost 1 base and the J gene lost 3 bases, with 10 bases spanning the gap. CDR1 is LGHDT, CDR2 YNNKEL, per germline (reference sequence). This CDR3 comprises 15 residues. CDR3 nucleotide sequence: TGTGCCAGCAGCCAAGGGACCGTGTACTACAATGAGCAGTTCTTC. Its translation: CASSQGTVYYNEQFF.